These 26 T cell receptor beta chains originate from one sample sequenced in a study of shared clonotypes between healthy human individuals. The table came from immunoSEQ multiplex PCR; TCRdb's copy has only in-frame clones and leaves some out. The sample yields around 2.1 million clones, approximately 94% seen once. What was sequenced was naive CD4+ T cells sorted from blood. The subset denotes: CD45RA+ positively selected. The origin of the receptors is a man between 18 and 29 years old in good health.

The gene calls are TRBV7-2 and TRBJ2-7; 10 bases are a match to TRBD2. Looked up from germline, CDR1 is SGHTA and CDR2 is FQGNSA. V shed 1 base and J 1 base; nucleotides not matched to a gene: 7. The CDR3 has 17 amino acids. CDR3 residues: CASSLDSGRQWSYEQYF. CDR3 DNA: TGTGCCAGCAGCTTAGATAGCGGGAGGCAGTGGTCCTACGAGCAGTACTTC. Together with reference TRBV7-2 and TRBJ2-7, the CDR3 gives the full variable domain: GAGVSQSPSNKVTEKGKDVELRCDPISGHTALYWYRQSLGQGLEFLIYFQGNSAPDKSGLPSDRFSAERTGGSVSTLTIQRTQQEDSAVYLCASSLDSGRQWSYEQYFGPGTRLTVT.

The chain combines TRBV2 with TRBJ2-2; D ambiguous. V was cut by 6 bases and J by 3 bases, with 8 bases left in between. This CDR3 is built from 13 residues. Germline CDR1 is SNHLY and CDR2 is FYNNEI. The CDR3 nucleotides are TGTGCCAGCAGGTGGGCTTACACCGGGGAGCTGTTTTTT. Translating gives CASRWAYTGELFF.

The chain has TRBV6-5 and TRBJ2-7, with 9 bases fitting TRBD1. CDR1 and CDR2 from the germline V gene are MNHEY and SVGAGI. The CDR3 totals 14 residues. The junction had 5 bases not matched to a gene; V was cut back by 6 bases and J by 2 bases. In nucleotides, the CDR3 is TGTGCCAGCAGATCCGGGACAGGGACCTACGAGCAGTACTTC. Its translation: CASRSGTGTYEQYF.

The chain combines TRBV6-5 with TRBJ1-6, with a weak D call TRBD1 (6 bases). Germline CDR1 and CDR2: MNHEY and SVGAGI. The germline V and J ends were trimmed by 6 bases and 7 bases, with 10 bases remaining between them. The CDR3 is made up of 13 amino acids. The chain's CDR3 is CASSTGQNSPLHF. The CDR3 DNA reads TGTGCCAGCAGCACAGGACAGAATTCACCCCTCCACTTT.

The V and J genes are TRBV28 and TRBJ2-7, with 12 bases matching TRBD2. Germline CDR1 reads MDHEN; CDR2 reads SYDVKM. The CDR3 runs 15 residues. The V gene end was trimmed by 5 bases and the J gene end by 4 bases; junction bases not matched to a gene: 6. The CDR3 protein is CASSTPSGGEYEQYF. The CDR3 coding sequence is TGTGCCAGCAGTACTCCTAGCGGGGGGGAATACGAGCAGTACTTC. Full variable domain (outside the CDR3, taken from reference TRBV28 and TRBJ2-7): DVKVTQSSRYLVKRTGEKVFLECVQDMDHENMFWYRQDPGLGLRLIYFSYDVKMKEKGDIPEGYSVSREKKERFSLILESASTNQTSMYLCASSTPSGGEYEQYFGPGTRLTVT.

The chain joins TRBV6-5 to TRBJ1-6; tentative D call: TRBD1 (5 bases). Germline assignment: CDR1 MNHEY and CDR2 SVGAGI. The CDR3 covers 15 residues. V was trimmed by 1 base and J by 5 bases, leaving 9 bases between them. The CDR3 spells CASSYFTGDNSPLHF. Here the CDR3 DNA reads TGTGCCAGCAGTTACTTTACAGGAGATAATTCACCCCTCCACTTT.

The chain has TRBV18 and TRBJ1-4; D remains unclear. Trimming left V 5 bases short and J 10 bases short, with 8 bases between. The CDR3 is 11 residues long. Germline CDR1 reads KGHSH; CDR2 reads LQKENI. CDR3 loop: CASSLDAKLFF. Here the CDR3 DNA reads TGTGCCAGCTCATTGGACGCAAAACTGTTTTTT.

The chain joins TRBV18 to TRBJ1-1, with a weak D call TRBD1 (5 bases). The germline V and J ends were trimmed by 5 bases and 4 bases, with 8 bases remaining between them. Germline lookup yields CDR1 KGHSH and CDR2 LQKENI. CDR3 length: 12 amino acids. The CDR3, as DNA: TGTGCCAGCTCAAGGGGTTTCACTGAAGCTTTCTTT. Amino acids: CASSRGFTEAFF.

The CDR3 protein is CASKLGLSYNEQFF. The DNA of the CDR3 is TGTGCCAGCAAACTTGGACTTTCCTACAATGAGCAGTTCTTC. The chain employs TRBV6-1 and TRBJ2-1; tentatively, D is TRBD2 (5 bases). Germline CDR1 MNHNS, CDR2 SASEGT. V was shortened by 7 bases and J by 1 base, with 11 bases between the two germline ends. This CDR3 has 14 amino acids.

The chain is built from TRBV21-1 and TRBJ1-2. TRBV21-1 is described as a pseudogene. The CDR3 is 16 residues long. The CDR3 loop reads CASSKARRWVDYGYTF. CDR3 nucleotides: TGTGCCAGCAGCAAAGCCCGACGGTGGGTGGACTATGGCTACACCTTC.

The chain recombines TRBV2 with TRBJ1-3; D is undetermined. The length of the CDR3 is 16 residues. V lost 5 bases, J lost 0 bases, and 14 bases lay in between. CDR1 is SNHLY and CDR2 is FYNNEI in the germline V gene. The CDR3 sequence: CASSNPGGSSGNTIYF. In nucleotides, the CDR3 is TGTGCCAGCAGTAACCCCGGTGGGAGCTCTGGAAACACCATATATTTT.

The CDR3 is CASSLLGAGGYEQYF. The CDR3 nucleotides are TGTGCCAGCAGCTTACTGGGGGCGGGTGGGTACGAGCAGTACTTC. V is TRBV13 and J is TRBJ2-7; tentatively, D is TRBD1 (6 bases). Germline CDR1 reads PRHDT; CDR2 reads FYEKMQ (reference sequence). V was clipped by 2 bases and J by 4 bases, with 15 bases between them. This CDR3 spans 15 amino acids.

This chain links TRBV6-1 with TRBJ1-6; possibly TRBD1 for D (6 bases). The CDR3 is made up of 15 amino acids. Trimming took 6 bases from V and 2 from J, leaving 11 bases between them. CDR1 MNHNS and CDR2 SASEGT come from the germline V gene. The CDR3 DNA is TGTGCCAGCAGGGCAGGGGACACCTATAATTCACCCCTCCACTTT. Amino acids: CASRAGDTYNSPLHF.

The chain carries TRBV7-2 and TRBJ2-3; 9 positions match TRBD2. With 4 bases clipped from V and 5 bases from J, the junction kept 13 bases outside the gene matches. The CDR3 runs to 17 residues. CDR1 SGHTA and CDR2 FQGNSA come from the germline V gene. The CDR3 protein is CASSSPLISGRGDTQYF. The CDR3 DNA sequence: TGTGCCAGCAGCTCCCCCCTGATTAGCGGGAGAGGAGATACGCAGTATTTT.

J is TRBJ1-2 and V is TRBV14, with D maybe TRBD1 (6 bases). The CDR3 sequence is 17 residues long. Germline V CDR1 and CDR2: SGHDN, FVKESK. V lost 0 bases and J lost 2, with 16 bases in between. This CDR3 reads CASSQDPPGTKNYGYTF. The CDR3 bases are TGTGCCAGCAGCCAAGATCCCCCCGGGACAAAGAACTATGGCTACACCTTC.

The chain joins TRBV5-4 to TRBJ2-3; TRBD1 aligns across 7 bases. The germline V gene encodes CDR1 SGHNT and CDR2 YYREEE (reference sequence). This CDR3 is built from 15 residues. Trimming cost V 3 bases and J 1 base; bases outside gene matches: 5. The CDR3 sequence is CASSWPGQRTDTQYF. As DNA, the CDR3 is TGTGCCAGCAGCTGGCCGGGACAGCGCACAGATACGCAGTATTTT. The complete variable domain, with remaining parts taken from reference TRBV5-4 and TRBJ2-3, reads ETGVTQSPTHLIKTRGQQVTLRCSSQSGHNTVSWYQQALGQGPQFIFQYYREEENGRGNFPPRFSGLQFPNYSSELNVNALELDDSALYLCASSWPGQRTDTQYFGPGTRLTVL.

The chain combines TRBV18 with TRBJ2-5, with TRBD2 as a possible D gene (5 bases). The CDR3 covers 15 residues. Deletions cut 5 bases from V and 2 bases from J, with 15 bases between. CDR1 and CDR2 from the germline V gene are KGHSH and LQKENI. The CDR3: CASSRLDSAQETQYF. Here the CDR3 DNA reads TGTGCCAGCTCAAGGCTGGATAGCGCTCAAGAGACCCAGTACTTC.

The chain employs TRBV6-6 and TRBJ2-7; weak D call: TRBD2 (6 bases). CDR1 MNHNY and CDR2 SVGAGI come from the germline V gene (reference sequence). The CDR3 length is 14 residues. The V gene lost 7 bases and the J gene lost 2 bases, with 15 bases spanning the gap. In nucleotides, the CDR3 is TGTGCCAGCACCTCCGGGACTCCCGCCTACGAGCAGTACTTC. The encoded protein is CASTSGTPAYEQYF.

V and J are TRBV20-1 and TRBJ2-3; D remains ambiguous. CDR1 is DFQATT, CDR2 SNEGSKA, per germline (reference sequence). This CDR3 has 11 amino acids. The germline V and J ends were trimmed by 6 bases and 2 bases, with 6 bases remaining between them. The chain's CDR3 is CSAETTDTQYF. CDR3 DNA sequence: TGCAGTGCGGAGACCACAGATACGCAGTATTTT.

The chain uses TRBV2 and TRBJ2-5; 9 bases are shared with TRBD1. Germline loops: CDR1 SNHLY, CDR2 FYNNEI. V shed 4 bases and J 4 bases; nucleotides not matched to a gene: 7. The CDR3 has 15 amino acids. The CDR3 sequence is CASSGTGASSETQYF. The CDR3 nucleotides are TGTGCCAGCAGTGGGACAGGGGCGTCGTCAGAGACCCAGTACTTC.

The chain has TRBV19 and TRBJ1-6; possibly TRBD1 for D (5 bases). Looked up from germline, CDR1 is LNHDA and CDR2 is SQIVND (reference sequence). This CDR3 region has 18 residues. The V gene lost 3 bases and the J gene lost 3 bases, with 18 bases spanning the gap. CDR3: CASSMRARDLLYNSPLHF. The DNA for the CDR3 is TGTGCCAGTAGTATGAGGGCCAGGGACCTACTCTATAATTCACCCCTCCACTTT.

The chain has TRBV11-2 and TRBJ1-2; TRBD1 aligns across 10 bases. V was clipped by 4 bases and J by 0 bases; unmatched bases: 5. Germline CDR1 is SGHAT and CDR2 is FQNNGV. The length of the CDR3 is 16 residues. CDR3 region: CASSSGQGKSNYGYTF. The CDR3 bases are TGTGCCAGCAGCTCGGGACAGGGGAAATCTAACTATGGCTACACCTTC.

This sequence joins TRBV19 and TRBJ1-5; TRBD1 is a possible D gene (5 bases). V shed 6 bases and J shed 3 bases, with 9 bases lying between them. This CDR3 has 13 residues. The germline V gene encodes CDR1 LNHDA and CDR2 SQIVND (reference sequence). The CDR3 DNA is TGTGCCAGTAGCACCGGGACCAATCAGCCCCAGCATTTT. Residues: CASSTGTNQPQHF.

J is TRBJ2-7 and V is TRBV2, with D unclear. V lost 7 bases and J lost 1, with 17 bases in between. The germline CDR1 and CDR2 sequences are SNHLY and FYNNEI. This CDR3 is 15 amino acids long. For the CDR3, the DNA is TGTGCCAGCACCCGTGGGCCCGAGACATCCTACGAGCAGTACTTC. Protein sequence: CASTRGPETSYEQYF. Variable domain in full (rest from reference TRBV2 and TRBJ2-7): EPEVTQTPSHQVTQMGQEVILRCVPISNHLYFYWYRQILGQKVEFLVSFYNNEISEKSEIFDDQFSVERPDGSNFTLKIRSTKLEDSAMYFCASTRGPETSYEQYFGPGTRLTVT.

V gene TRBV4-1 combines with J gene TRBJ1-2, with D possibly TRBD1 on 5 matching bases. The CDR3 runs to 16 residues. The V gene's germline CDR1 is MGHRA and CDR2 YSYEKL. With 0 bases removed from V and 4 bases from J, the gap between germline ends came to 15 bases. The CDR3 DNA reads as TGCGCCAGCAGCCAAGAGGGAGGGGCCGCATCCTATGGCTACACCTTC. Translating gives CASSQEGGAASYGYTF.

This sequence joins TRBV6-6 and TRBJ1-2, with 8 nucleotides matching TRBD1. Per the germline V gene, CDR1 is MNHNY and CDR2 is SVGAGI (reference sequence). The CDR3 runs 14 residues. J gave up 6 bases and V 5 bases, and 8 bases lay outside the gene matches. CDR3 region: CASSDYRGTDGYTF. In DNA, the CDR3 is TGTGCCAGCAGTGACTACAGGGGGACGGATGGCTACACCTTC.